This T cell receptor beta chain appears in the sequencing data of a study of Ad26.COV2.S vaccination and SARS-CoV-2 variants. Study details: Once, or twice with 56 days between doses, Ad26.COV2.S was given intramuscularly. Whole-study findings and limits: The TCR breadth and depth analyses may have produced an underestimate of total T cell responses. Non-spike TCR breadth showed similarity between vaccine and placebo recipients.

Germline assignment: CDR1 MNHEY and CDR2 SMNVEV (reference sequence). This CDR3 has 15 amino acids. Trimming left V 11 bases short and J 6 bases short, with 23 bases between. Treatment defined: some 19 received Ad26.COV2.S at low or high dose, single or two shots; about 5 received placebo; per-sample allocation not given. On day 63 after the first injection, vaccine and placebo recipients gave samples. Expressing Wuhan-strain SARS-CoV-2 spike, an Ad26 vector served as the vaccine. Comments on this clone: The antigen is undetermined.

Clones were sequenced by immunoSEQ multiplex PCR, and TCRdb holds only the in-frame ones, with some missing. The sample records some 390,000 clones, 89% being singletons. The source material was peripheral blood, sampled in a trial of Ad26.COV2.S vaccine versus placebo. V gene TRBV27 combines with J gene TRBJ2-1; D possibly uses TRBD1 or TRBD2 (7 bases each). The TCR sequence derives from a person between 18 and 65 years old who received the Ad26.COV2.S COVID-19 vaccine or a placebo. The CDR3 DNA is TGTGCCTCCAGGGGGGGATTATTAGGTGGCAATGAGCAGTTCTTC. Amino acid sequence: CASRGGLLGGNEQFF.